A single sample gave rise to the 6 T cell receptor beta chains below, sequenced in a study of tumor-infiltrating lymphocytes in primary liver carcinoma. The authors made TCR beta cDNA from around 500 ng total RNA with a constant-region primer. ARM-PCR, slightly modified, supplied the TCR beta libraries through three nested multiplex PCR rounds. The opening two PCR rounds, approximately 10 cycles each, paired TRBV1-TRBV30 forward primers with a C-beta reverse primer. MiXCR, applied by TCRdb to the multiplex PCR reads, yields one record per CDR3 protein. The profile covers over 100,000 distinct CDR3 sequences, with about two thirds appearing a single time and 8% to 9% taken by the ten largest. Co-extraction of both nucleic acids (RNA and DNA) used about 17-33 mg of unsorted bulk tissue. Sequenced: tumor-adjacent normal liver tissue. These receptors were obtained from a woman aged 60-75 years with primary liver carcinoma and hepatitis B virus infection.

A remark on this clonotype: This CDR3 is missing its conserved last phenylalanine or tryptophan, likely due to a read error. V gene TRBV2 combines with J gene TRBJ2-1, with 7 nucleotides matching TRBD2. Germline CDR1 and CDR2: SNHLY and FYNNEI. The CDR3 length is 16 residues. The V and J ends lost 6 bases and 7 bases, in that order; junction bases with no gene match: 15. CDR3 loop: CASSVNTRTSKNEQFI. CDR3 DNA: TGTGCCAGCAGCGTCAATACCCGGACTAGTAAGAATGAGCAGTTCATC.

In this sample, this clonotype turned up a few times. A read error may be the cause here, since a much bigger clone is one base away. This chain connects TRBV28 to TRBJ1-1, with 8 bases lining up with TRBD1. CDR3 length equals 17 residues. From germline, CDR1 is MDHEN and CDR2 SYDVKM. CDR3 in amino acids: CVSSLLTVQGAYTEAFF. Here the CDR3 DNA reads TGTGTCAGCAGTTTATTAACCGTCCAGGGGGCGTATACTGAAGCTTTCTTT.

This clonotype was seen just once. Given a much more abundant clone one base away, this may be a read error. This chain links TRBV28 with TRBJ1-6, with a possible D match to TRBD1 (5 bases). The germline V gene encodes CDR1 MDHEN and CDR2 SYDVKM. This CDR3 comprises 15 residues. This chain's CDR3 is CVSSTLGRDNSPLHF. In nucleotides, the CDR3 is TGTGTCAGCAGTACTCTGGGACGAGACAATTCACCCCTCCACTTT.

This clonotype was seen ten or more times. The rearrangement links TRBV6-1 to TRBJ1-2, with D perhaps matching TRBD1 (5 bases). Germline V gene lookup returns CDR1 MNHNS and CDR2 SASEGT. The CDR3 is made up of 17 amino acids. Trimming removed 3 bases at V and 4 bases at J, with 21 bases between. The CDR3, as DNA: TGTGCCAGCAGTGAGCGCCGGCGACCCCTCGGGGCCTATGGCTACACCTTC. Amino acids: CASSERRRPLGAYGYTF.

About this clonotype itself: One junction end disagrees with the germline gene, perhaps due to a read error. The chain has TRBV4-2 and TRBJ2-7; D call uncertain. The germline V gene has CDR1 LGHNA and CDR2 YNFKEQ. CDR3 length: 14 residues. In DNA, the CDR3 is TGTGCCAGCAACCAAGATTCTCGCCCCTACGGGCAGTACTTC. It yields the protein CASNQDSRPYGQYF.

In this sample, this clonotype turned up many times. V and J are TRBV28 and TRBJ2-3, with D perhaps matching TRBD1 (5 bases). The germline V gene encodes CDR1 MDHEN and CDR2 SYDVKM. This CDR3 region has 15 residues. Trimming shortened V by 2 bases and J by 6 bases, and 15 bases separated the two germline ends. CDR3 protein: CASSLEGEGVDTQYF. The DNA for the CDR3 is TGTGCCAGCAGTTTAGAAGGGGAAGGGGTCGATACGCAGTATTTT.